The T cell receptor (beta chain) under discussion was sequenced for a study of blood T cell repertoires in COVID-19 (TCRdb year 2020). A note on the overall study: Collaborator samples came from the United States, Italy and Spain and covered acute and convalescent phases of COVID-19. The prospective study material was composed of cDNA or gDNA derived from T cells, B-cell-depleted T cells, or PBMCs. The dataset comprised deeply sampled blood TCRbeta repertoires from subjects exposed to, actively infected with, or recovered from COVID-19. The repertoires were released in a freely available public database meant as a resource for research on the immune response to SARS-CoV-2. Samples were obtained from the ongoing ImmuneRACE study (first 160 participants) and from over 1,000 subjects provided by 6 global collaborators. Sample metadata almost always included a de-identified subject ID, COVID-19 status, age in years and sex. Where HLA class I and class II types were available, the types were taken from metadata supplied by the sample provider, not from assay-based typing. Study-level results and caveats: Clinical and demographic metadata were provided uncurated, with the amount varying by source and participant.

In regard to this clone: Which antigen it targets is not known. No base quality values were provided; no much bigger clone lies one nucleotide off. Additional DNA sequences in this sample encode the identical CDR3.

TCRbeta CDR3 regions were amplified from genomic DNA using the immunoSEQ Assay, a bias-controlled multiplex PCR. On the study's bioinformatics: Nucleated cell counts per sample were estimated from amplification of reference gene primers within the assay. To quantify the absolute abundance of each unique TCRbeta CDR3 rearrangement, sequence reads were collapsed and filtered. For each sample, productive Simpson clonality was calculated as the square root of Simpson's diversity index across productive rearrangements. TCRdb limited this immuneACCESS table to in-frame rearrangements with V and J called. A share of clones is missing; checked studies link under half to unresolved V genes, and the rest is unexplained. The D gene and trimming were derived from the DNA, and the V and J assignments and clone size from that table. The sample has 200,000 to 300,000 clones on record, 83% of them singletons. Around 5.9% of the sample comes from the top ten.

CDR1 and CDR2 are drawn from the germline V gene: KGHSH, LQKENI. V lost 0 bases and J lost 5 bases; the stretch between them is 7 bases long. The CDR3 runs 13 amino acids, cysteine and phenylalanine included. Only the CDR3 DNA stays, 39 bases, in frame from base 1. Whole blood was collected in K2EDTA tubes by collaborating institutions according to the institutions' own protocols. For TCRbeta analysis, collaborators shipped samples as frozen whole blood, isolated PBMCs, or DNA extracted from either of those sample types. The source is a human donor in a cohort sampled during active COVID-19. The V gene is TRBV18 and the J gene is TRBJ2-5; no D gene can be assigned with confidence. Sequenced material: peripheral blood. The nucleotide sequence reads as follows: TGTGCCAGCTCACCACCTAACGGGGAGACCCAGTACTTC. Its protein product is CASSPPNGETQYF.